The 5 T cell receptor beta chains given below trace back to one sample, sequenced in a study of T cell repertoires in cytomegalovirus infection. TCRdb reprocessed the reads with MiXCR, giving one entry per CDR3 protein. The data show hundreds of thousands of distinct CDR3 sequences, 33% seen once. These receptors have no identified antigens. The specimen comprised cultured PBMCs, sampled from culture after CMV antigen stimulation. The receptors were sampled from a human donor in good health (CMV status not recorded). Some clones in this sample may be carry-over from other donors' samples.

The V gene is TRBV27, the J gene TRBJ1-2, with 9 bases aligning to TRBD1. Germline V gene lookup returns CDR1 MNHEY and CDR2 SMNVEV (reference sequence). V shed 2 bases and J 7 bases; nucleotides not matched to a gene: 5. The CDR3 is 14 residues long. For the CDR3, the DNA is TGTGCCAGCAGTTTAGGGACAGGGTATGGTGGCTACACCTTC. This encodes CASSLGTGYGGYTF.

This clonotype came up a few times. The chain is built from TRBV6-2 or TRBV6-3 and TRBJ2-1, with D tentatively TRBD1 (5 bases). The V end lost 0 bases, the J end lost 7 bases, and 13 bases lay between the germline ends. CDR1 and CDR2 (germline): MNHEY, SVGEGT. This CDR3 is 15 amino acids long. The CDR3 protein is CASSYSGQGLNEQFF. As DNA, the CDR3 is TGTGCCAGCAGTTACTCAGGTCAGGGTCTGAATGAGCAGTTCTTC.

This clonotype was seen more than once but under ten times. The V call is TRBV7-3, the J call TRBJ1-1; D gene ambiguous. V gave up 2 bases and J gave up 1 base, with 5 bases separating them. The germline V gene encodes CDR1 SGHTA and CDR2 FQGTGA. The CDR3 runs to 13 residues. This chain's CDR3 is CASSLSANTEAFF. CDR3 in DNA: TGTGCCAGCAGCTTATCAGCGAACACTGAAGCTTTCTTT.

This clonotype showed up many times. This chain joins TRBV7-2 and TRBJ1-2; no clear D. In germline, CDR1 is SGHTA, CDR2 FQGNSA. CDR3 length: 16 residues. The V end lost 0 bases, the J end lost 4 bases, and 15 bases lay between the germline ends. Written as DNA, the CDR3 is TGTGCCAGCAGCTTAGCGGGGTCTGGACGGCTCTATGGCTACACCTTC. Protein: CASSLAGSGRLYGYTF.

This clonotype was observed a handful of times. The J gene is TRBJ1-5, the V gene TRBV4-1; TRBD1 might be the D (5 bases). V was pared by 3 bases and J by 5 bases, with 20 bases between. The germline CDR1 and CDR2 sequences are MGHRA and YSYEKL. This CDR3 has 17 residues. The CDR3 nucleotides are TGCGCCAGCAGCCACCAACCAGGGCAGGGTTTGGATCAGCCCCAGCATTTT. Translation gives CASSHQPGQGLDQPQHF.